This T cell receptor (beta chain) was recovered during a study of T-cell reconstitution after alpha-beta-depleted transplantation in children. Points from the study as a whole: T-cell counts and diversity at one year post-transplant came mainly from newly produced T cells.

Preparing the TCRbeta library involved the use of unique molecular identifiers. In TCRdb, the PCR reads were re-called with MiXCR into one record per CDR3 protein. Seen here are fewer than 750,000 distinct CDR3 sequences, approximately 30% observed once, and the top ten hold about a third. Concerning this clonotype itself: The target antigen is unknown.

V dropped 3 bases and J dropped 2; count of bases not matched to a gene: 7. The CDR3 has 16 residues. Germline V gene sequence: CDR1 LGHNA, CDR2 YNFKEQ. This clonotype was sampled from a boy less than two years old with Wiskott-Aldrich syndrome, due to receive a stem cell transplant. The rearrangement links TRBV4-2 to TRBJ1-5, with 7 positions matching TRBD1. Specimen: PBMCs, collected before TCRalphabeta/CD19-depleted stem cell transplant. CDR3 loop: CASSHHRGSGNQPQHF. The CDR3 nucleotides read TGTGCCAGCAGCCATCACAGGGGTTCGGGCAATCAGCCCCAGCATTTT.